The 5 T cell receptor beta chains presented below share a single source sample, sequenced in a study of T cells after yellow fever vaccination. TCRdb passed the 5' RACE reads through MiXCR, listing each CDR3 protein once. The table includes approximately 300,000 distinct CDR3 sequences, 8.5% to 9% detected once. Sequences were derived from PBMCs, sampled on the day of the first yellow fever vaccination. These receptors were taken from a man aged 18 to 30 who received the YFV17D yellow fever vaccine.

This clonotype was detected ten times or more. The CDR3 loop is CASSVVSHNEQFF. The CDR3 DNA reads TGTGCCAGCAGCGTAGTTTCCCACAATGAGCAGTTCTTC. This chain links TRBV9 with TRBJ2-1; D ambiguous. This CDR3 spans 13 amino acids. Germline CDR1 SGDLS, CDR2 YYNGEE. V lost 0 bases and J 5 bases, leaving 6 bases between the germline ends.

A few counts support this clonotype. The J gene is TRBJ1-1, the V gene TRBV5-1, with 11 nucleotides matching TRBD1. After removal of 4 bases from V and 6 bases from J, the junction contained 14 bases not matched to a gene. Germline CDR1 is SGHRS and CDR2 is YFSETQ. This CDR3 is 17 amino acids long. The DNA of the CDR3 is TGCGCCAGCAGCCCCCCTAGGACAGGGGGCGGGCAGTCTGAAGCTTTCTTT. It specifies CASSPPRTGGGQSEAFF. The variable domain in full, completed from reference TRBV5-1 and TRBJ1-1, reads KAGVTQTPRYLIKTRGQQVTLSCSPISGHRSVSWYQQTPGQGLQFLFEYFSETQRNKGNFPGRFSGRQFSNSRSEMNVSTLELGDSALYLCASSPPRTGGGQSEAFFGQGTRLTVV.

This clonotype was counted a few times. This chain uses TRBV9 with TRBJ2-7; TRBD2 matches 8 bases. Per germline, CDR1 SGDLS and CDR2 YYNGEE. J gave up 4 bases and V 6 bases, and 0 bases lay outside the gene matches. There are 11 residues in the CDR3. The CDR3, as DNA: TGTGCCAGCACGGGGGGGTACGAGCAGTACGTC. Protein: CASTGGYEQYV.

The chain is built from TRBV5-1 and TRBJ2-5; 8 bases are a match to TRBD2. Germline V gives CDR1 SGHRS, CDR2 YFSETQ. The trim removed 2 bases at V and 3 bases at J, leaving 6 bases unmatched. The CDR3 runs 15 residues. CDR3 bases: TGCGCCAGCAGCTTACAACTAGCGGCAGAAGAGACCCAGTACTTC. This codes for CASSLQLAAEETQYF.

Concerning this clonotype: The junction and the germline gene differ at one end; a read error may be behind it. This chain links TRBV6-1 with TRBJ1-3, with D hard to call. The CDR3 loop spans 14 amino acids. Germline V gene lookup returns CDR1 MNHNS and CDR2 SASEGT. In DNA, the CDR3 is TGTGCCAGCAGTCAAGCAGGCTCTGGAAACACCATATATTTT. It translates to CASSQAGSGNTIYF.